The 19 T cell receptor beta chains reported below all come from one sample, sequenced in a study of blood T cells in healthy people across ages. Then a second PCR, running about 6 to 12 cycles, was carried out with a sample-barcoded 5' primer and a J-beta primer mix. TCRdb re-called the 5' RACE reads with MiXCR, one entry per CDR3 protein. The data contain hundreds of thousands of distinct CDR3 sequences, roughly 26% of them singletons. Sequencing was done on a sample of blood. These receptors were obtained from a woman between 65 and 79 years old in good health.

The chain combines TRBV7-3 with TRBJ1-1; no reliable D call. The V end was cut by 2 bases, the J end by 2 bases, with 9 bases between. The CDR3 totals 14 residues. Germline CDR1 is SGHTA and CDR2 is FQGTGA. CDR3 in amino acids: CASSLGLGNTEAFF. The CDR3 DNA follows: TGTGCCAGCAGCTTAGGCCTAGGAAACACTGAAGCTTTCTTT.

In its sample, this clonotype was seen many times. The rearrangement joins TRBV28 to TRBJ2-7, with D tentatively TRBD1 (6 bases). Germline values: CDR1 MDHEN, CDR2 SYDVKM. The CDR3 is 16 amino acids. V lost 2 bases, J lost 0 bases, and 14 bases lay in between. DNA of the CDR3: TGTGCCAGCAGTTTAACCAGGGGTGCATCCTCCTACGAGCAGTACTTC. As protein: CASSLTRGASSYEQYF.

This clonotype was seen a handful of times. The chain couples TRBV11-2 to TRBJ2-5; D is undetermined. The end of the DNA is better explained by TRBJ2-1, so the J call may be wrong. Germline CDR1 and CDR2: SGHAT and FQNNGV. The CDR3 loop spans 12 amino acids. CDR3 coding DNA: TGTGCCAGCAGCTTAGAAGCGAGTAAGCAGTTCTTC. Amino acid sequence: CASSLEASKQFF.

This clonotype was counted between two and nine times. This rearrangement joins TRBV10-2 to TRBJ2-1; 8 nucleotides agree with TRBD2. V was clipped by 10 bases and J by 2 bases; unmatched bases: 10. CDR1 and CDR2 (germline): WSHSY, SAAADI. The CDR3 totals 15 residues. CDR3 in amino acids: CATYLVAGTYNEQFF. CDR3 nucleotide sequence: TGCGCCACCTACCTGGTAGCGGGGACCTACAATGAGCAGTTCTTC.

In this sample, this clonotype turned up many times. The chain links TRBV7-2 to TRBJ1-4; 7 bases are shared with TRBD1. V trimming: 5 bases; J trimming: 7 bases; junction bases outside the gene matches: 7. The CDR3 runs to 14 residues. CDR1 is SGHTA, CDR2 FQGNSA, per germline. Written as DNA, the CDR3 is TGTGCCAGCAGCCCGGACAGGCGGGGTGAAAAACTGTTTTTT. This gives the protein CASSPDRRGEKLFF.

This clonotype was counted only a few times. The chain employs TRBV4-2 and TRBJ2-1; 7 bases map to TRBD2. V gave up 0 bases and J gave up 15 bases; unmatched junction bases: 8. This CDR3 comprises 13 residues. From germline, CDR1 is LGHNA and CDR2 YNFKEQ. The CDR3 spells CASSQDWEGRRFF. DNA for the CDR3: TGTGCCAGCAGCCAAGATTGGGAGGGGAGAAGGTTCTTC.

This clonotype has a count of ten or more. This rearrangement joins TRBV5-1 to TRBJ2-6, with D tentatively TRBD2 (5 bases). Germline V lookup: CDR1 SGHRS, CDR2 YFSETQ. Trimming pared 4 bases from V and 4 bases from J, leaving 12 bases between. There are 15 residues in the CDR3. The CDR3 DNA is TGCGCCAGCAGCACGAGGGCGGCCGGGGCCAACGTCCTGACTTTC. Translated: CASSTRAAGANVLTF.

This sequence joins TRBV9 and TRBJ2-2; 7 bases align to TRBD2. The CDR3 contains 16 residues. From germline, CDR1 is SGDLS and CDR2 YYNGEE. J was trimmed by 4 bases and V by 2 bases; bases with no gene match: 8. The CDR3 here is CASSVEPAGITGELFF. CDR3 coding DNA: TGTGCCAGCAGCGTGGAACCAGCGGGAATCACCGGGGAGCTGTTTTTT.

This clonotype was counted only a few times. One end of the junction does not line up with germline, which may come from a read error. This chain joins TRBV14 and TRBJ1-2; the match to TRBD1 covers 7 bases. Germline CDR1 and CDR2: SGHDN and FVKESK. The CDR3 runs to 14 residues. The CDR3 nucleotides are TGTGCCGGCAGCCCACAGACAGGGAACTATGGCTACACCTTC. This encodes CAGSPQTGNYGYTF.

This clonotype was seen repeatedly, ten times or more. This rearrangement joins TRBV6-6 to TRBJ1-5, with 11 bases that match TRBD1. The germline V gene encodes CDR1 MNHNY and CDR2 SVGAGI (reference sequence). The V and J ends lost 2 bases and 6 bases, in that order; junction bases with no gene match: 3. CDR3 length equals 15 residues. This CDR3 reads CASSYGTGGGQPQHF. The CDR3 DNA follows: TGTGCCAGCAGTTACGGGACAGGGGGTGGTCAGCCCCAGCATTTT.

The J gene is TRBJ2-5, the V gene TRBV29-1, with 7 bases identical to TRBD1. J lost 5 bases, V lost 6 bases, and 9 bases had no gene match. The germline V gene has CDR1 SQVTM and CDR2 ANQGSEA. The CDR3 totals 13 residues. The CDR3 bases are TGCAGCGTCTCGACAGGGCCTCGGGAGACCCAGTACTTC. It specifies CSVSTGPRETQYF.

J is TRBJ2-1 and V is TRBV29-1; D not resolved. Trimming removed 5 bases from V and 4 bases from J, with 12 bases in between. Germline V gene lookup returns CDR1 SQVTM and CDR2 ANQGSEA. The CDR3 length is 13 residues. Here the CDR3 DNA reads TGCAGCGTTACCCCTCCCGGTTACAATGAGCAGTTCTTC. It yields the protein CSVTPPGYNEQFF.

On this clonotype itself: A clone one base away is much larger, so this may be a read error. Since no conserved phenylalanine or tryptophan closes the CDR3, a read error is the likely cause. CDR3 sequence reads: CAISERQGMGDTQYS. The CDR3 nucleotides are TGTGCCATCAGTGAGAGGCAGGGGATGGGAGATACGCAGTATTCT. The chain couples TRBV10-3 to TRBJ2-3; D perhaps matches TRBD1 (6 bases). The CDR3 has 15 residues. V was pared by 2 bases and J by 5 bases, with 14 bases between. From germline, CDR1 is ENHRY and CDR2 SYGVKD.

The table lists this clonotype with many counts. This chain joins TRBV28 and TRBJ2-5; D is uncertain. Germline CDR1 reads MDHEN; CDR2 reads SYDVKM. CDR3 length: 13 amino acids. Trimming took 5 bases from V and 2 from J, leaving 9 bases between them. Here the CDR3 reads CASSGYKQETQYF. The CDR3 DNA follows: TGTGCCAGCAGTGGATACAAGCAAGAGACCCAGTACTTC.

This chain connects TRBV20-1 to TRBJ2-1, with TRBD2 matching over 10 bases. Germline V gives CDR1 DFQATT, CDR2 SNEGSKA (reference sequence). This CDR3 comprises 16 residues. V lost 3 bases, J lost 7 bases, and 12 bases stayed unmatched. CDR3 sequence: CSARGRVLAGRNEQFF. The DNA of the CDR3 is TGCAGTGCTAGGGGGAGGGTACTAGCGGGACGGAATGAGCAGTTCTTC.

This chain joins TRBV20-1 and TRBJ1-3, with D unclear. Looked up from germline, CDR1 is DFQATT and CDR2 is SNEGSKA (reference sequence). The ends were cut back, 5 bases at V and 4 bases at J, with 15 bases in the middle. The CDR3 covers 14 residues. For the CDR3, the DNA is TGCAGTGCTCACCGGGTGGGGAAGGGAAACACCATATATTTT. Residues: CSAHRVGKGNTIYF.

The chain has TRBV6-1 and TRBJ2-3, with 7 bases lining up with TRBD1. V shed 5 bases, J shed 3 bases, and the junction held 8 bases outside the gene matches. Looked up from germline, CDR1 is MNHNS and CDR2 is SASEGT. This CDR3 has 15 amino acids. The CDR3 reads CASSTSEGATDTQYF. DNA for the CDR3: TGTGCCAGCAGTACCAGCGAGGGGGCTACAGATACGCAGTATTTT.

This clonotype was counted at least ten times. The rearrangement uses TRBV5-1 and TRBJ2-3; D tentatively fits TRBD1 or TRBD2 (5 bases each). Germline V gene data show CDR1 as SGHRS and CDR2 as YFSETQ. This CDR3 region has 12 residues. Deletions cut 4 bases from V and 6 bases from J, with 9 bases between. The CDR3 DNA reads TGCGCCAGCAGCCCAGAGGGGGATACGCAGTATTTT. This sequence encodes CASSPEGDTQYF.

This clonotype was detected a few times. The chain recombines TRBV3-1 with TRBJ1-3, with unresolved D. This CDR3 comprises 13 residues. Germline CDR1 and CDR2: LGHDT and YNNKEL (reference sequence). Trimming stripped 4 bases from V and 2 bases from J, with 6 bases between. CDR3: CASSPVPGNTIYF. CDR3 nucleotides: TGTGCCAGCAGCCCGGTCCCTGGAAACACCATATATTTT. Full variable domain (rest looked up from reference TRBV3-1 and TRBJ1-3): DTAVSQTPKYLVTQMGNDKSIKCEQNLGHDTMYWYKQDSKKFLKIMFSYNNKELIINETVPNRFSPKSPDKAHLNLHINSLELGDSAVYFCASSPVPGNTIYFGEGSWLTVV.